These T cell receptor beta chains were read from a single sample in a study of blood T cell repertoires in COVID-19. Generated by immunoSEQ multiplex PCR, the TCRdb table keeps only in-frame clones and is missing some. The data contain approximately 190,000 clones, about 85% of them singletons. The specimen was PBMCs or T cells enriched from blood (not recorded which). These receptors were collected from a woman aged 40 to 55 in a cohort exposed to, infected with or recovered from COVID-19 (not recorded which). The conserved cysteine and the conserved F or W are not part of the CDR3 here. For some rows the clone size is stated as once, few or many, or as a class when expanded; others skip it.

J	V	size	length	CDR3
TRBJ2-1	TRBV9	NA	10	ASSYSYNEQF
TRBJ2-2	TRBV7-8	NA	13	ASSWTSGRAGELF
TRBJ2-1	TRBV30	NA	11	AWGEASYNEQF
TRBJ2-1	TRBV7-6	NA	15	ASSLLLAGDSYNEQF
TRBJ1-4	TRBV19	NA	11	ASSGFSNEKLF
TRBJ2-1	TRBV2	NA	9	ASKDRDEQF
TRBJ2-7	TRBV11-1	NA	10	ASSLIGYEQY
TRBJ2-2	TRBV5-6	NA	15	ASSLDRGGALTGELF
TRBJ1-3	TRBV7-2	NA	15	ASSLGGRGAIGNTIY
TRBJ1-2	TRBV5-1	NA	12	ASSLSSTNYGYT
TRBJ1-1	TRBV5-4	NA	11	ASSTREGTEAF
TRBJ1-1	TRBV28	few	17	ASPSGTGGKLAVNTEAF
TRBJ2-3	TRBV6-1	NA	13	ASSELRGGTDTQY
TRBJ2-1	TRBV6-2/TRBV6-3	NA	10	ASSYTSHEQF
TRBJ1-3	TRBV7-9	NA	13	ASSSAGGHGNTIY
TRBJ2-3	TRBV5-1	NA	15	ASSPGTSGRYGDTQY
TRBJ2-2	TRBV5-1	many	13	ASSLEVGLTGELF
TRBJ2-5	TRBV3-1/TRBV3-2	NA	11	ASSPTGWETQY
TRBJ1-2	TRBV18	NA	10	ASSDNNYGYT
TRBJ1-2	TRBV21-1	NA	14	ASSKGRRRANYGYT
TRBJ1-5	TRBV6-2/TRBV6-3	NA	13	ASSYPGGSYQPQH
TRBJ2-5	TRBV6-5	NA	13	ASSQSGGAQETQY
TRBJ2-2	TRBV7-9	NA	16	ASSLARGGPLNTGELF
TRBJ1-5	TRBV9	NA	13	ASSGPWRSNQPQH
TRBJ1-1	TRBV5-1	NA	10	ASSFAGTEAF
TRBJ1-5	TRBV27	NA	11	ASSLGSTGAQH
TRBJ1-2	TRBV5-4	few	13	ASSRTGTGRYGYT
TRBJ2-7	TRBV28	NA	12	ASSLPQGLYEQY
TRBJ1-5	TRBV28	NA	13	ASRRTVNSNQPQH
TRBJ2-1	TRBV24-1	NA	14	ATSDSLGGSYNEQF
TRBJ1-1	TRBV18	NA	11	ASSPRQNTEAF
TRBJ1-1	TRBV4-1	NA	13	ASSPRQGKNTEAF
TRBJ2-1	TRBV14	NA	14	ASSQVGGSLPNEQF
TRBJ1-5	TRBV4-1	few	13	ASSPDRSPGEPQH
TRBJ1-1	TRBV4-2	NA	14	ASSQENSQGYTEAF
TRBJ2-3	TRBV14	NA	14	ASSQTPGLVVDTQY
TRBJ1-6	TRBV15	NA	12	ATSRGRVESPLH
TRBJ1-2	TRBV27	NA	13	ASSFKQGANYGYT
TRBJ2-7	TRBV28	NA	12	ASRPQGAAEEQY
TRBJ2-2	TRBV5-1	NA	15	ASSLPAGVANTGELF
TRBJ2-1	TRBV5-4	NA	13	ASSGSPGSYSEQF
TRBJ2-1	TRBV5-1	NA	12	ASSLGDGGSEQF
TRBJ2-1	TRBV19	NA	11	ASSISSGNEQF
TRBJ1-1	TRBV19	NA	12	ASSLWDTNTEAF
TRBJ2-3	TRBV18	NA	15	ASSPIPPGGSPDTQY
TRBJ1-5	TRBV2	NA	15	ASSEWGGEGSNQPQH
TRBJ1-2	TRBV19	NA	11	ASSLGAVYGYT
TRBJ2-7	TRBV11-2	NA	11	ASSRAGAYEQY